This paragraph covers one T cell receptor (beta chain) sequence. The CDR3 length is 16 residues. Germline values: CDR1 SGHVS, CDR2 FNYEAQ. V was pared by 3 bases and J by 4 bases, with 15 bases between. The sample comes from a study of blood T cell repertoires in COVID-19. The wider study: Samples came from the United States, Italy and Spain, spanning acute and convalescent COVID-19. Sources were T cells, B-cell-depleted T cells, or PBMCs; the material itself was cDNA or gDNA.

The method was immunoSEQ multiplex PCR; TCRdb's version includes in-frame clones alone and lacks a portion of them. The sample lists over 120,000 clones; roughly 90% were seen once. Assignments of participants to cohorts depended upon their own reported clinical history. The sequence derives from a man over 45 who had recovered from COVID-19. Sequencing input: PBMCs or T cells enriched from blood (not recorded which). The V gene is TRBV7-6, the J gene TRBJ2-2, with D possibly matching TRBD2 (5 bases). In DNA form, the CDR3 reads TGTGCCAGCAGCTTTGCCCCAGTGGGGAGCACCGGGGAGCTGTTTTTT. Its protein is CASSFAPVGSTGELFF. The full variable domain, completed using reference TRBV7-6 and TRBJ2-2, is GAGVSQSPRYKVTKRGQDVALRCDPISGHVSLYWYRQALGQGPEFLTYFNYEAQQDKSGLPNDRFSAERPEGSISTLTIQRTEQRDSAMYRCASSFAPVGSTGELFFGEGSRLTVL.